The rows below give T cell receptor beta chains drawn from one sample of a study of neurological immune-mediated disorders. A single record per CDR3 protein comes from TCRdb applying MiXCR to the 5' RACE reads. The sample carries 52,000 or so distinct CDR3 sequences, around 3.8% recorded once. The sequenced sample was CD4+ T cells from blood. These receptor sequences come from a woman between 40 and 50 years old with multiple sclerosis. Both conserved end residues are part of each CDR3. Each record gives: clone size, J gene, D gene, V gene, CDR3 DNA, CDR3 protein. D genes are given only for firm matches. Clone size appears in some rows only: once, few, many, or a class for an expanded clone.

>-|TRBJ1-6|-|TRBV7-8
TGTGCCAGAAGCTTTCCCCGGTCTCCCCTCCGCTTT
CARSFPRSPLRF
>many|TRBJ2-5|-|TRBV21-1
TGTGCCAGCTCCGGGACGCCGCGGATGGAGACCCAGTACTTC
CASSGTPRMETQYF
>many|TRBJ1-1|-|TRBV5-5
TGTGCCAGCAGTTTCGACAGGCGGGCTGAAGCTTTCTTT
CASSFDRRAEAFF
>many|TRBJ2-7|-|TRBV5-1
TGCGCCAGCAGCTTGGCCCAATGGCCCTGGAACGAGCAGTACTTC
CASSLAQWPWNEQYF
>many|TRBJ2-7|-|TRBV6-5
TGTGCCAGCAGTTCTGGGACCACCTACGAGCAGTACTTC
CASSSGTTYEQYF
>many|TRBJ1-1|-|TRBV29-1
TGCAGCGTAGTTATGAACACTGAAGCTTTCTTT
CSVVMNTEAFF
>many|TRBJ2-3|TRBD2|TRBV18
TGTGCCAGCTCAACTAATCAGCGGGGGGGCGCAGATACGCAGTATTTT
CASSTNQRGGADTQYF
>many|TRBJ2-3|TRBD2|TRBV11-2
TGTGCCAGCAGCTTACGCGGGGGGAGAGATACGCAGTATTTT
CASSLRGGRDTQYF
>many|TRBJ2-3|TRBD1|TRBV10-3
TGTGCCTCTTACCCAGGGGGCAGGGCAGATACGCAGTATTTT
CASYPGGRADTQYF
>many|TRBJ2-3|-|TRBV5-1
TGCGCCAGCAGCCGGGCGGTAGGAGGGGCAGTGACAGATACGCAGTATTTT
CASSRAVGGAVTDTQYF
>many|TRBJ2-1|-|TRBV5-1
TGCGCCAGCAGACCTGACAGCTCCTACAATGAGCAGTTCTTC
CASRPDSSYNEQFF
>many|TRBJ2-7|-|TRBV5-1
TGCGCCAGCAGTCCCGACAGGCTGAGTGAGCAGTACTTC
CASSPDRLSEQYF
>many|TRBJ2-7|-|TRBV4-1
TGCGCCAGCAGCCAAGATCTTGAGGTTCACGAGCAGTACTTC
CASSQDLEVHEQYF
>many|TRBJ2-7|-|TRBV20-1
TGCAGTGCCACTGAAGGGACGTACGAGCAGTACTTC
CSATEGTYEQYF
>many|TRBJ1-2|TRBD1|TRBV9
TGTGCCAGCACCAGGACAGGGTATCTACGTGGCTACACCTTC
CASTRTGYLRGYTF
>many|TRBJ2-5|TRBD1|TRBV10-3
TGTGCCATACGGGACAGTAGTGTGACCCAGTACTTC
CAIRDSSVTQYF
>many|TRBJ1-6|-|TRBV5-1
TGCGCCAGCAGCTTGGACAGCGCCTATAATTCACCCCTCCACTTT
CASSLDSAYNSPLHF
>many|TRBJ1-6|TRBD1|TRBV20-1
TGCAGTGCTAGCCGGACAGGGGCGGGTAATTCACCCCTCCACTTT
CSASRTGAGNSPLHF
>many|TRBJ2-5|TRBD2|TRBV5-1
TGCGCCAGCAGTAAGAGCGGGGGGGCAGGAACCCAGTACTTC
CASSKSGGAGTQYF
>many|TRBJ2-2|-|TRBV7-8
TGTGCCAGCAGCTTAGAATTCGGGGGAATCACCGGGGAGCTGTTTTTT
CASSLEFGGITGELFF
>many|TRBJ2-7|-|TRBV10-3
TGTGCCATCAGTGAGTTGGGGGTGGGATCCTACGAGCAGTACTTC
CAISELGVGSYEQYF
>few|TRBJ2-1|-|TRBV6-5
TGTGCCAGCAGTTACTCGCCGTTCCGCAATGATGAGCAGTTCTTC
CASSYSPFRNDEQFF
>many|TRBJ1-2|-|TRBV11-2
TGTGCCAGCAGCTTTGAGGTTGGGGCTTATGGCTACACCTTC
CASSFEVGAYGYTF
>many|TRBJ1-5|-|TRBV5-1
TGCGCCAGCTGTTCAGTGAGCAATCAGCCCCAGCATTTT
CASCSVSNQPQHF
>many|TRBJ2-3|TRBD2|TRBV29-1
TGCAGCGTTTACGGGGGGGCAGGAGGCACAGATACGCAGTATTTT
CSVYGGAGGTDTQYF
>many|TRBJ1-3|-|TRBV20-1
TGCAGTGCCCACGCCTTAAATTCTGGAAACACCATATATTTT
CSAHALNSGNTIYF
>many|TRBJ1-1|-|TRBV5-1
TGCGCCAGCAGCTTTGGACCTGACAGAGTCACTGAAGCTTTCTTT
CASSFGPDRVTEAFF
>many|TRBJ2-3|-|TRBV5-1
TGCGCCAGCAGCTCCCCGTCAGGACGAAGTCCTAGCACAGATACGCAGTATTTT
CASSSPSGRSPSTDTQYF
>many|TRBJ1-6|TRBD1|TRBV20-1
TGCAGTGCACCAAGGACAGGGGAAGATTCACCCCTCCACTTT
CSAPRTGEDSPLHF
>many|TRBJ2-1|-|TRBV11-2
TGTGCCAGCAGCCCCCGGCTCAGTACCTACAATGAGCAGTTCTTC
CASSPRLSTYNEQFF
>many|TRBJ1-2|-|TRBV12-3/TRBV12-4
TGTGCCAGCAGGATAAAACAGGGATCGATAAACTATGGCTACACCTTC
CASRIKQGSINYGYTF
>many|TRBJ1-1|TRBD1|TRBV5-1
TGCGCCAGCCAGGGGGGTGTGGGCACTGAAGCTTTCTTT
CASQGGVGTEAFF
>many|TRBJ1-5|-|TRBV4-1
TGCGCCAGCAGCCAAGTCTATTTTCAGCCCCAGCATTTT
CASSQVYFQPQHF
>few|TRBJ2-3|-|TRBV7-6
TGTGCCAGCAGCCTACCAGGACTATACACGAATACGCAGTATTTT
CASSLPGLYTNTQYF
>many|TRBJ2-2|TRBD1|TRBV27
TGTGCCAGCAGTTTAAGACAGGGCGAGACCGGGGAGCTGTTTTTT
CASSLRQGETGELFF
>few|TRBJ2-6|TRBD1|TRBV7-9
TGTGCCAGCAGCATTTTACAGGGGTTGACTGGGGCCAACGTCCTGACTTTC
CASSILQGLTGANVLTF
>many|TRBJ2-4|-|TRBV5-6
TGTGCCAGCAGCTTGTGGGAGCCCCGGGACATTCAGTACTTC
CASSLWEPRDIQYF
>many|TRBJ1-6|-|TRBV6-6
TGTGCCAGCCGAGGGGCCGGAAATTCACCCCTCCACTTT
CASRGAGNSPLHF
>many|TRBJ2-1|-|TRBV5-1
TGCGCCAGCAGCTTTGCAGGGTCCTACAATGAGCAGTTCTTC
CASSFAGSYNEQFF
>many|TRBJ2-1|TRBD2|TRBV5-8
TGTGCCAGCACCGGGAGGGTATCCTTCGCCGGTGAGCAGTTCTTC
CASTGRVSFAGEQFF
>many|TRBJ2-1|-|TRBV4-1
TGCGCCAGCAGCCCTTTCCCATTATCTATTTACAATGAGCAGTTCTTC
CASSPFPLSIYNEQFF
>many|TRBJ1-2|-|TRBV5-5
TGTGCCAGCAGCTTGGATACATACTATGGCTACACCTTC
CASSLDTYYGYTF
>many|TRBJ2-7|TRBD2|TRBV5-1
TGCGCCAGCAGCTTACTAGCGGGGGTGGACGAGCAGTACTTC
CASSLLAGVDEQYF
>many|TRBJ1-4|-|TRBV2
TGTGCCAGCAGTGAAACGGGGATAGAGGAAAAACTGTTTTTT
CASSETGIEEKLFF
>many|TRBJ1-1|TRBD1|TRBV20-1
TGCAGTGCTAGTGACAGGGGAGTCACTGAAGCTTTCTTT
CSASDRGVTEAFF
>many|TRBJ1-6|-|TRBV6-6
TGTGCCAGCCTTCAGTTTAATTCACCCCTCCACTTT
CASLQFNSPLHF
>many|TRBJ2-1|-|TRBV5-1
TGCGCCAGCAGCTTGGCAACTGCGGGATGGTACAATGAGCAGTTCTTC
CASSLATAGWYNEQFF
>many|TRBJ1-5|TRBD1|TRBV18
TGTGCCAGCTCACCCAACAGGGGCCAGCCCCAGCATTTT
CASSPNRGQPQHF
>many|TRBJ2-2|-|TRBV5-1
TGCGCCAGCAGTTTTGAGTACACCGGGGAGCTGTTTTTT
CASSFEYTGELFF
>many|TRBJ2-3|TRBD2|TRBV25-1
TGTGCCAGCAGGGTTCTAGCGGGGGGGTTAGATACGCAGTATTTT
CASRVLAGGLDTQYF
>many|TRBJ2-1|TRBD1|TRBV7-9
TGTGCCAGCAGCTTCGACAGGGTTCGGTACAATGAGCAGTTCTTC
CASSFDRVRYNEQFF
>many|TRBJ2-4|TRBD1|TRBV4-1
TGCGCCAGCAGCCAAGGGGACAGGGGGGCCGACATTCAGTACTTC
CASSQGDRGADIQYF
>many|TRBJ2-3|-|TRBV11-2
TGTGCCAGCAGCTCGGGGACGGGCACAGATACGCAGTATTTT
CASSSGTGTDTQYF